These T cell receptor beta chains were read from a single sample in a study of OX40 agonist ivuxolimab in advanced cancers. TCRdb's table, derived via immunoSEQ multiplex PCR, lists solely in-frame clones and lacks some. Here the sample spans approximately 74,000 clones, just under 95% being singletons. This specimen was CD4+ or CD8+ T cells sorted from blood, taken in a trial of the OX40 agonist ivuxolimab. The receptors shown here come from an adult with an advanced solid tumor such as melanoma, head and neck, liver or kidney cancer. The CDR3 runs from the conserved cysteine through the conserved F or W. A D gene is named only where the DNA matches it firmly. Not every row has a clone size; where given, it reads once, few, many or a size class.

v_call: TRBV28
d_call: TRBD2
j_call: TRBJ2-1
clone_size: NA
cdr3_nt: TGTGCCAGCAGTTTATATGGGGGCGTGACTAGCGGGGCACAAAGCTCCTACAATGAGCAGTTCTTC
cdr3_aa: CASSLYGGVTSGAQSSYNEQFF

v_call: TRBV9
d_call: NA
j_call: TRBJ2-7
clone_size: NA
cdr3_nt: TGTGCCAGCAGCGAAAGTAGCGGCCAGAGCTACGAGCAGTACTTC
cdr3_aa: CASSESSGQSYEQYF

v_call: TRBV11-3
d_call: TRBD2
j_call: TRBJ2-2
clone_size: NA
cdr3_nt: TGTGCCAGCAGCTTTAGTGGACTAGCGGGAGGAACCGGGGAGCTGTTTTTT
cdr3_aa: CASSFSGLAGGTGELFF

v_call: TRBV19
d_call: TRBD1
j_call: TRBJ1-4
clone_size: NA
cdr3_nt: TGTGCCAGTAGTCCTGCCGGGACAGGGGATGAAAAACTGTTTTTT
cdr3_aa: CASSPAGTGDEKLFF

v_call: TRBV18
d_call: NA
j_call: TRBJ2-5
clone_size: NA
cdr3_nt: TGTGCCAGCTCGCGTCTCGGGCTAGGTGAACAAGAGACCCAGTACTTC
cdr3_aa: CASSRLGLGEQETQYF

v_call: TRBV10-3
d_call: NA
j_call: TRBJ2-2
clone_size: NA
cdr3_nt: TGTGCCATCAGTGAAGACTTAAACACCGGGGAGCTGTTTTTT
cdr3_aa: CAISEDLNTGELFF

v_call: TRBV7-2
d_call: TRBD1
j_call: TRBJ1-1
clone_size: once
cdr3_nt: TGTGCCAGCAGCTCGTCCGACAGGGTCACTGAAGCTTTCTTT
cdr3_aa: CASSSSDRVTEAFF

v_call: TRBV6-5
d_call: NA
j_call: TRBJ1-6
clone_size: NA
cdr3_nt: TGTGCCAGCAGTTCGCCTATGGGGAGGAATAATTCACCCCTCCACTTT
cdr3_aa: CASSSPMGRNNSPLHF

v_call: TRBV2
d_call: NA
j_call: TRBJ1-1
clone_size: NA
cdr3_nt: TGTGCCAGCAGGCAGGGAAGGGGCAGGGACACTGAAGCTTTCTTT
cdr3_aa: CASRQGRGRDTEAFF

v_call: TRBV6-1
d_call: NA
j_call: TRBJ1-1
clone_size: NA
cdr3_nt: TGTGCCAGCAGTGACTGGGGGGAAGCTTTCTTT
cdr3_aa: CASSDWGEAFF

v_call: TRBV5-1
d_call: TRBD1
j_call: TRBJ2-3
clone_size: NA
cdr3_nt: TGCGCCAGCAGCTTGGTGTTGTTAGGACAGGGCACAGATACGCAGTATTTT
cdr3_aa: CASSLVLLGQGTDTQYF

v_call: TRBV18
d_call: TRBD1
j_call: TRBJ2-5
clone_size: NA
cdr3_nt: TGTGCCAGCTCACAACAGGGGAAAGAGACCCAGTACTTC
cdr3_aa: CASSQQGKETQYF

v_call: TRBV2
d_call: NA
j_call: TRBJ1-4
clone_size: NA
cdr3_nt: TGTGCCAGCGGGGGGCCAGGTGGAAAACTGTTTTTT
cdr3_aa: CASGGPGGKLFF

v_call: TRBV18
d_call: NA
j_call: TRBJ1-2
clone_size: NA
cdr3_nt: TGTGCCAGCTCACCGACGGTAGTTGGCAACTATGGCTACACCTTC
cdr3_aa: CASSPTVVGNYGYTF

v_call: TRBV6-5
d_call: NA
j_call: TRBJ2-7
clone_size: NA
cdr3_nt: TGTGCCAGCCGACGGGGGTCCTACGAGCAGTACTTC
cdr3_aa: CASRRGSYEQYF

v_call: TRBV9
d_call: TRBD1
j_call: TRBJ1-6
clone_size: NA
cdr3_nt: TGTGCCAGCAGCGCGACAGGGGCCGCCAGTTCACCCCTCCACTTT
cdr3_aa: CASSATGAASSPLHF

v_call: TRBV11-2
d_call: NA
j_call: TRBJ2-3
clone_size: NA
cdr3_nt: TGTGCCAGCAGCCCACTGACCGGGCGGACAGATACGCAGTATTTT
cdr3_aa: CASSPLTGRTDTQYF

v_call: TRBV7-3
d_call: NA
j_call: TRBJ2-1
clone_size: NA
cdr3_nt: TGTGCCAGCAGCTTAACGGAGGCAGGGAACAATGAGCAGTTCTTC
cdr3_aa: CASSLTEAGNNEQFF

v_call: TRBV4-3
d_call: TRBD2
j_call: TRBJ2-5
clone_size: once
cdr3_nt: TGCGCCAGCAGCCCATCCTGGGCGGGAGAAGAGACCCAGTACTTC
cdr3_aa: CASSPSWAGEETQYF

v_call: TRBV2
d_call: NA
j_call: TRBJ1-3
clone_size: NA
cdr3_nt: TGTGCCAGCCTAGGACAGTCTGGAAACACCATATATTTT
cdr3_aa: CASLGQSGNTIYF

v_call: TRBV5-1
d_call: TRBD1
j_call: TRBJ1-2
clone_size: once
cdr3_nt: TGCGCCAGCAGCAGGACAGGGGGCGACTATGGCTACACCTTC
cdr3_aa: CASSRTGGDYGYTF

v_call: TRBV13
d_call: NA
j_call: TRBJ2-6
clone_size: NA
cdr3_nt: TGTGCCAGCAGCCAGACCTCTGGGGCCAACGTCCTGACTTTC
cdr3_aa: CASSQTSGANVLTF

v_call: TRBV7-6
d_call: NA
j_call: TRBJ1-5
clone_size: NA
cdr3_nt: TGTGCCAGCAGCTTAGGTGGAGATAGCAATCAGCCCCAGCATTTT
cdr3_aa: CASSLGGDSNQPQHF

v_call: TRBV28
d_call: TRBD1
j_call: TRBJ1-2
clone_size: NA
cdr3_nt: TGTGCCAGCAGTTCGGGACAGAATGGCTACACCTTC
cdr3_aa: CASSSGQNGYTF

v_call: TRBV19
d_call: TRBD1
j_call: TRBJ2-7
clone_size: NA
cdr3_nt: TGTGCCAGTAGTTCTTCCGGGACAGGGACCTACGAGCAGTACTTC
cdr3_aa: CASSSSGTGTYEQYF

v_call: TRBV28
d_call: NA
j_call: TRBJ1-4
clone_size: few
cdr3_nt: TGTGCCAGCCTGGACAGTCTTAATGAAAAACTGTTTTTT
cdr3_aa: CASLDSLNEKLFF

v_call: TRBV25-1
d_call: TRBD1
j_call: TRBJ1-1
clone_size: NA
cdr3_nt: TGTGCCAGCAGTGAATGGACAGGGGGCCTTGGGAACACTGAAGCTTTCTTT
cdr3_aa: CASSEWTGGLGNTEAFF

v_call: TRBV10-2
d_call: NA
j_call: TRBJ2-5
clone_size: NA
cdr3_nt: TGCGCCAGCAGTGAGACCGGGTTTTGGGGAACGGGACAAGAGACCCAGTACTTC
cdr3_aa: CASSETGFWGTGQETQYF

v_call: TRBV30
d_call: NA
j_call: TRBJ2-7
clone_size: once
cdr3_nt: TGTGCCTGGTCCTTAGGGTCCTACGAGCAGTACTTC
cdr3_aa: CAWSLGSYEQYF

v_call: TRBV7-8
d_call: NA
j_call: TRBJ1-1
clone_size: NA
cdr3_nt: TGTGCCAGCAGCTTAGACGGCGGAGCTTTCTTT
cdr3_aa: CASSLDGGAFF

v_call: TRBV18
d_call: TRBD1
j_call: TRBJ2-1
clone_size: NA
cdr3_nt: TGTGCCAGCTCACCCCGGACAGGTCGGGACTACAATGAGCAGTTCTTC
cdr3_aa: CASSPRTGRDYNEQFF

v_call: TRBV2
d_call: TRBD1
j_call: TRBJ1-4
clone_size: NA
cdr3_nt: TGTGCCAGCAATTTCTTTACAGGGGAACAGGGAAAACTGTTTTTT
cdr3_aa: CASNFFTGEQGKLFF

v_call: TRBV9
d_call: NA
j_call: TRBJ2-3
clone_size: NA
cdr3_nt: TGTGCCAGCAGCGACCTACCGGGCCCAGATACGCAGTATTTT
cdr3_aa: CASSDLPGPDTQYF

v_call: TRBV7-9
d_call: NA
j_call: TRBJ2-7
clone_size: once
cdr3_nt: TGTGCCAGCAGCTTACCAGGCCTTTACGAGCAGTACTTC
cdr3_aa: CASSLPGLYEQYF

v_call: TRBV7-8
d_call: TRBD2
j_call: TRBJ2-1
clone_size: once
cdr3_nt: TGTGCCAGCAGTAAGGGACTAGCGGGGAACAATGAGCAGTTCTTC
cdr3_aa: CASSKGLAGNNEQFF

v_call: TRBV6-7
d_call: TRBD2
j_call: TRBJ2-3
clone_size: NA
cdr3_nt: TGTGCCAGCAGCCCGACTAGCGGGAGGGGCACAGATACGCAGTATTTT
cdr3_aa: CASSPTSGRGTDTQYF

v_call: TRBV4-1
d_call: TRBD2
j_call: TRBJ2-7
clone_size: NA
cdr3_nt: TGCGCCAGCAGCCGCACTCTAGCGGGGGGGCTCGGAGAGCAGTACTTC
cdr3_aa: CASSRTLAGGLGEQYF

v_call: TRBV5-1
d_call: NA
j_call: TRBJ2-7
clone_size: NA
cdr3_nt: TGCGCCAGCAGCAGCAACCTTAGTGGGATGAGAGAGCAGTACTTC
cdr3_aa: CASSSNLSGMREQYF

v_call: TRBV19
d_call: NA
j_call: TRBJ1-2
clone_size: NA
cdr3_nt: TGTGCCAGTAGTATAATCCCGACAGGCGTTAACTATGGCTACACCTTC
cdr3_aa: CASSIIPTGVNYGYTF

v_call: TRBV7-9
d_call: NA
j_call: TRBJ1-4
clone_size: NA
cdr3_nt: TGTGCCAGCAGCTCGTACGGGGGGCAGACTAATGAAAAACTGTTTTTT
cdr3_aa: CASSSYGGQTNEKLFF

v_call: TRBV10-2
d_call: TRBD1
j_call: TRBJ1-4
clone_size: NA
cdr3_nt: TGCGCCAGCAGTGGAACAGGGGCTGCAACTAATGAAAAACTGTTTTTT
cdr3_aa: CASSGTGAATNEKLFF

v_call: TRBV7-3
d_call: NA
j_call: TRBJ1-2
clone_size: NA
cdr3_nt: TGTGCCAGCAGCTTAGTCGGCAGGGGTAACTATGGCTACACCTTC
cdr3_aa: CASSLVGRGNYGYTF